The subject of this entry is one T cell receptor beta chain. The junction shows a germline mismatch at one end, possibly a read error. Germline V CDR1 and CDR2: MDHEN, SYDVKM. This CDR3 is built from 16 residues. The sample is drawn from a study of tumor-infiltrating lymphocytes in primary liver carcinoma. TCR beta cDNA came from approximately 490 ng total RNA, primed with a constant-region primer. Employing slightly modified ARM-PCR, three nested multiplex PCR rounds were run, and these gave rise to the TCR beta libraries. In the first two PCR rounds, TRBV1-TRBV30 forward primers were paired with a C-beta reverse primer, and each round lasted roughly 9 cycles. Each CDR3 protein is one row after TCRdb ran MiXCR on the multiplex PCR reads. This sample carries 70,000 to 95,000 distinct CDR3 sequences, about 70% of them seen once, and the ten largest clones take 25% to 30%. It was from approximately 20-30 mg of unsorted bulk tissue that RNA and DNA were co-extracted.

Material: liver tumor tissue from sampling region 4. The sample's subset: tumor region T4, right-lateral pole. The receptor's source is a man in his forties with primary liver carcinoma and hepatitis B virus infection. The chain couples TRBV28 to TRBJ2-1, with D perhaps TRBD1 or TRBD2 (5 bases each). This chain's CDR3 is CASTSDGGRGYKEQFF. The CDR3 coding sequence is TGTGCCAGCACCTCAGATGGGGGAAGGGGATACAAAGAGCAGTTCTTC.